This T cell receptor (beta chain) appears in the sequencing data of a study of T cell responses to AZD1222 COVID-19 vaccine. CDR1 MDHEN and CDR2 SYDVKM come from the germline V gene. The V gene lost 6 bases and the J gene lost 4 bases, with 15 bases spanning the gap. The CDR3 extends over 14 amino acids. Assay used: immunoSEQ multiplex PCR; TCRdb lists only in-frame clones, some missing. The sample consists of 90,000 to 100,000 clones, almost 90% of them appearing once. V and J are TRBV28 and TRBJ1-2; D might be TRBD1 (6 bases). The sequence was collected from an adult who received the AZD1222 COVID-19 vaccine. The source material was peripheral blood, sampled 28 days after the second AZD1222 dose. This CDR3 is CASRTPSDSYGYTF. CDR3 coding DNA: TGTGCCAGCAGGACCCCCTCGGACAGCTATGGCTACACCTTC.